Listed below are T cell receptor beta chains from one sample, sequenced in a study of cytomegalovirus exposure and HLA in healthy donors. Produced via immunoSEQ multiplex PCR; TCRdb's table is partial and in-frame only. Here the sample spans about 180,000 clones, 72% being singletons. Material: PBMCs. The receptors derive from a human donor in good health. Both conserved end residues are part of each CDR3. The D gene is left open where the match is weak. Rows may omit the clone size; those that give it use once, few, many or a size class.

J: TRBJ1-1; D: TRBD1; V: TRBV7-9; size: .; DNA: TGTGCCAGCAGCTTAGGCTCAGGGGGCTTAAGCACTGAAGCTTTCTTT; CDR3: CASSLGSGGLSTEAFF
J: TRBJ1-6; D: .; V: TRBV4-2; size: .; DNA: TGTGCCAGCAGCCAAGTACAGGGCACCACTAATTCACCCCTCCACTTT; CDR3: CASSQVQGTTNSPLHF
J: TRBJ1-6; D: TRBD1; V: TRBV6-1; size: .; DNA: TGTGCCAGCAGTGGTAACAGGGGAGGATCACCCCTCCACTTT; CDR3: CASSGNRGGSPLHF
J: TRBJ1-1; D: .; V: TRBV18; size: .; DNA: TGTGCCAGCTCACCGGCGCAGGGAGGCATGAACACTGAAGCTTTCTTT; CDR3: CASSPAQGGMNTEAFF
J: TRBJ1-5; D: .; V: TRBV19; size: .; DNA: TGTGCCAGTACCCAGGGGTCGGGACGGGCTCATTTT; CDR3: CASTQGSGRAHF
J: TRBJ1-1; D: .; V: TRBV5-1; size: .; DNA: TGCGCCAGCAGCGAGACAGGAGACACTGAAGCTTTCTTT; CDR3: CASSETGDTEAFF
J: TRBJ1-3; D: .; V: TRBV10-3; size: few; DNA: TGTGCCAGCAGTTTTAGCAGGGGCACTGGAAACACCATATATTTT; CDR3: CASSFSRGTGNTIYF
J: TRBJ2-1; D: .; V: TRBV6-5; size: few; DNA: TGTGCCAGCACCTCAGGGGTCACCTACAATGAGCAGTTCTTC; CDR3: CASTSGVTYNEQFF
J: TRBJ1-3; D: TRBD1; V: TRBV18; size: .; DNA: TGTGCCAGCTGGTTGACAGGGACCTCTGGAAACACCATATATTTT; CDR3: CASWLTGTSGNTIYF
J: TRBJ2-2; D: .; V: TRBV6-4; size: .; DNA: TGTGCCAGCAGTGACTTTTTAGAGGGGGAGCTGTTTTTT; CDR3: CASSDFLEGELFF
J: TRBJ1-6; D: .; V: TRBV6-6; size: .; DNA: TGTGCCAGCAGTTACGGGGAGAGCTCCTATAATTCACCCCTCCACTTT; CDR3: CASSYGESSYNSPLHF
J: TRBJ2-7; D: TRBD2; V: TRBV7-7; size: .; DNA: TGTGCTAGCAGCTTAGCGGGGCAAGTCTACGAGCAGTACTTC; CDR3: CASSLAGQVYEQYF
J: TRBJ1-1; D: TRBD1; V: TRBV25-1; size: .; DNA: TGTGCCAGCAGTCCCTCGACAGGGATCACTGAAGCTTTCTTT; CDR3: CASSPSTGITEAFF
J: TRBJ2-7; D: TRBD2; V: TRBV4-3; size: .; DNA: TGCGCCAGCAGCCAAGAGTCGGTTTTGACTAGCGGGGGATGGAGGATCGACGAGCAGTACTTC; CDR3: CASSQESVLTSGGWRIDEQYF
J: TRBJ2-1; D: TRBD2; V: TRBV2; size: .; DNA: TGTGCCAGCAGTGAAACTAGCGGCTTCGCCAATGAGCAGTTCTTC; CDR3: CASSETSGFANEQFF
J: TRBJ2-7; D: TRBD1; V: TRBV5-1; size: .; DNA: TGCGCCAGCAGCTTGTCGGCAGGGGGCTACGAGCAGTACTTC; CDR3: CASSLSAGGYEQYF
J: TRBJ1-5; D: TRBD1; V: TRBV19; size: .; DNA: TGTGCCAGTAGTGGGGGACAGGGAAACGGCAATCAGCCCCAGCATTTT; CDR3: CASSGGQGNGNQPQHF
J: TRBJ1-1; D: .; V: TRBV12-5; size: .; DNA: TGTGCTAGTGGTTTGGTGAGCGGACAAGCTTTCTTT; CDR3: CASGLVSGQAFF
J: TRBJ1-1; D: .; V: TRBV30; size: .; DNA: TGTGCCTGGAGTGAGCGGGACACTGAAGCTTTCTTT; CDR3: CAWSERDTEAFF
J: TRBJ2-1; D: .; V: TRBV2; size: few; DNA: TGTGCCAGCAGTGATCGGAGCGAACGGTACCATGAGCAGTTCTTC; CDR3: CASSDRSERYHEQFF
J: TRBJ2-7; D: .; V: TRBV15; size: .; DNA: TGTGCCACCAGCAGAGACCATTCATCGGTCGAGCAGTACTTC; CDR3: CATSRDHSSVEQYF
J: TRBJ2-7; D: .; V: TRBV9; size: .; DNA: TGTGCCAGCAGCGTTGCGGCGGGGCTAGACGAGCAGTACTTC; CDR3: CASSVAAGLDEQYF
J: TRBJ2-5; D: TRBD2; V: TRBV5-1; size: .; DNA: TGCGCCAGCAGCTTGGGACCAGCGGGGGTCCAAGAGACCCAGTACTTC; CDR3: CASSLGPAGVQETQYF
J: TRBJ1-1; D: .; V: TRBV9; size: once; DNA: TGTGCCAGCACCCTGGTTGGTCCGGGGAACACTGAAGCTTTCTTT; CDR3: CASTLVGPGNTEAFF
J: TRBJ2-5; D: .; V: TRBV29-1; size: few; DNA: TGCAGCGTAGGGGTAGAGACCCAGTACTTC; CDR3: CSVGVETQYF
J: TRBJ1-1; D: TRBD1; V: TRBV10-3; size: .; DNA: TGTGCCATCAGTGGACAGGGACATGATGAAGCTTTCTTT; CDR3: CAISGQGHDEAFF
J: TRBJ1-2; D: TRBD1; V: TRBV16; size: .; DNA: TGTGCCAGCAGCCGAAACAGGGGGAGCTATGGCTACACCTTC; CDR3: CASSRNRGSYGYTF
J: TRBJ2-3; D: TRBD2; V: TRBV4-1; size: .; DNA: TGCGCCAGCAGCCAAGTTCGCCTAGCGGGGTCAGATACGCAGTATTTT; CDR3: CASSQVRLAGSDTQYF
J: TRBJ1-2; D: .; V: TRBV11-2; size: few; DNA: TGTGCCAGCAGCTTAGGTGGAGGCAACTATGGCTACACCTTC; CDR3: CASSLGGGNYGYTF
J: TRBJ2-3; D: .; V: TRBV27; size: .; DNA: TGTGCCAGCAGTTTATCGTCCCAGCCGAAAGGGAGGCGGGGTACAGATACGCAGTATTTT; CDR3: CASSLSSQPKGRRGTDTQYF
J: TRBJ2-7; D: .; V: TRBV11-2; size: .; DNA: TGTGCCAGCAGCCAGACAGGTCGGAACGAGCAGTACTTC; CDR3: CASSQTGRNEQYF
J: TRBJ2-7; D: .; V: TRBV10-1; size: once; DNA: TGCGCCAGCACCCACAGGGACGCGCTGGGCGAGCAGTACTTC; CDR3: CASTHRDALGEQYF
J: TRBJ1-1; D: .; V: TRBV5-5; size: .; DNA: TGTGCCAGCAGCTTGGTACGGGGAGGTATGAACACTGAAGCTTTCTTT; CDR3: CASSLVRGGMNTEAFF